This is a list of T cell receptor beta chains from one sample in a study of T cell changes during pregnancy in multiple sclerosis. Profiling relied on immunoSEQ multiplex PCR, and the TCRdb table lists in-frame clones only, not all of them. This sample yields about 79,000 clones, of which about 90% are seen a single time; about 0.52% belongs to the top ten. The specimen comprised CD4+ T cells from peripheral blood mononuclear cells, sampled in the second trimester of pregnancy. These receptors were taken from a female donor with multiple sclerosis, enrolled in a pregnancy study. Each CDR3 is given with its conserved first and last residue. D genes are given only for firm matches. The size entry is marked missing in some rows and otherwise reads once, few, many or a size class.

TRBJ2-5	.	.	13	TRBV5-1	CASSYDSQETQYF	TGCGCCAGCAGCTACGACAGTCAAGAGACCCAGTACTTC
TRBJ2-1	.	TRBD2	18	TRBV7-2	CASSGAPGTSRFYNEQFF	TGTGCCAGCAGCGGGGCTCCCGGGACTAGTCGGTTCTACAATGAGCAGTTCTTC
TRBJ2-7	few	TRBD2	16	TRBV27	CASSFWGTSGSYEQYF	TGTGCCAGCAGTTTTTGGGGGACTAGCGGGAGTTACGAGCAGTACTTC
TRBJ2-2	.	.	15	TRBV7-2	CASRYPGTNTGELFF	TGTGCCAGCAGGTATCCCGGGACAAACACCGGGGAGCTGTTTTTT
TRBJ2-7	.	.	13	TRBV11-2	CASSLGGGYEQYF	TGTGCCAGCAGCTTAGGAGGGGGCTACGAGCAGTACTTC
TRBJ1-1	.	.	14	TRBV11-3	CASSSGGSDTEAFF	TGTGCCAGCAGCTCGGGGGGTAGCGACACTGAAGCTTTCTTT
TRBJ2-2	once	.	15	TRBV30	CAWRERGVGGGELFF	TGTGCCTGGAGAGAGAGAGGAGTGGGAGGCGGGGAGCTGTTTTTT
TRBJ1-5	.	TRBD1	16	TRBV5-5	CASSKYSGQGNQPQHF	TGTGCCAGCAGTAAGTACTCGGGACAGGGCAATCAGCCCCAGCATTTT
TRBJ1-5	many	.	16	TRBV6-5	CASSYGGRYSNQPQHF	TGTGCCAGCAGTTACGGTGGCAGATATAGCAATCAGCCCCAGCATTTT
TRBJ2-2	.	TRBD2	14	TRBV28	CASSSSGRVGELFF	TGTGCCAGCAGTTCAAGCGGGAGAGTGGGGGAGCTGTTTTTT
TRBJ1-5	.	.	13	TRBV11-3	CASSTGSNQPQHF	TGTGCCAGCAGCACAGGGAGCAATCAGCCCCAGCATTTT
TRBJ1-4	.	.	16	TRBV5-6	CASSSIHSRVREKLFF	TGTGCCAGCAGCTCCATACATTCCAGGGTCAGGGAAAAACTGTTTTTT
TRBJ1-1	few	.	16	TRBV19	CASNSAAGALNTEAFF	TGTGCCTCGAACTCGGCGGCAGGGGCACTTAACACTGAAGCTTTCTTT
TRBJ1-5	.	TRBD1	17	TRBV28	CASSPHRGQGSNQPQHF	TGTGCCAGCAGCCCACACAGGGGGCAGGGTAGCAATCAGCCCCAGCATTTT
TRBJ2-5	.	TRBD1	14	TRBV5-6	CASSLQGRQETQYF	TGTGCCAGCAGCTTACAGGGGCGCCAAGAGACCCAGTACTTC
TRBJ1-4	.	TRBD1	12	TRBV11-3	CASSADRGKLFF	TGTGCCAGCAGCGCGGACAGGGGGAAACTGTTTTTT
TRBJ1-2	.	.	15	TRBV6-6	CASSYGPAIYYGYTF	TGTGCCAGCAGTTACGGGCCGGCGATCTACTATGGCTACACCTTC
TRBJ1-2	.	TRBD1	14	TRBV9	CASSVARTGNGYTF	TGTGCCAGCAGCGTAGCTCGGACAGGGAATGGCTACACCTTC
TRBJ2-7	.	.	17	TRBV7-9	CASSQPPGPGDAYEQYF	TGTGCCAGCAGCCAACCCCCGGGGCCAGGGGATGCCTACGAGCAGTACTTC
TRBJ1-5	few	TRBD1	14	TRBV27	CASRRTGSNQPQHF	TGTGCCAGCAGAAGGACAGGCTCGAACCAGCCCCAGCATTTT
TRBJ2-7	.	TRBD2	13	TRBV18	CASSGTSGSEQYF	TGTGCCAGCTCAGGGACTAGCGGATCGGAGCAGTACTTC
TRBJ1-6	.	.	17	TRBV4-3	CASSQDQSQGLNSPLHF	TGCGCCAGCAGCCAAGACCAATCACAGGGTCTTAATTCACCCCTCCACTTT
TRBJ1-5	.	.	13	TRBV27	CASSLGNFQPQHF	TGTGCCAGCAGTCTAGGCAATTTTCAGCCCCAGCATTTT
TRBJ2-4	.	.	16	TRBV2	CASSVVQGVVKNIQYF	TGTGCCAGCAGTGTCGTGCAAGGGGTGGTCAAAAACATTCAGTACTTC
TRBJ2-7	.	.	16	TRBV6-4	CASSDSRLTPSYEQYF	TGTGCCAGCAGTGACTCGCGATTAACCCCCTCCTACGAGCAGTACTTC
TRBJ2-7	.	TRBD1	15	TRBV6-6	CASTRTVDRYYEQYF	TGTGCCAGCACCCGAACCGTGGACAGGTACTACGAGCAGTACTTC
TRBJ2-1	.	.	11	TRBV20-1	CSANPGLRLFF	TGCAGTGCTAACCCGGGACTCCGTCTCTTCTTC
TRBJ2-1	.	TRBD2	17	TRBV18	CASSPLAGGSLGNEQFF	TGTGCCAGCTCTCCACTAGCGGGAGGGTCTCTAGGCAATGAGCAGTTCTTC
TRBJ2-2	.	TRBD2	15	TRBV6-5	CASRVREGVPGELFF	TGTGCCAGCAGGGTCCGGGAGGGCGTCCCCGGGGAGCTGTTTTTT
TRBJ1-1	.	.	14	TRBV29-1	CSVELRVENTEAFF	TGCAGCGTTGAACTCCGGGTCGAAAACACTGAAGCTTTCTTT
TRBJ1-1	.	.	10	TRBV30	CALAPPEAFF	TGTGCCTTGGCCCCTCCTGAAGCTTTCTTT